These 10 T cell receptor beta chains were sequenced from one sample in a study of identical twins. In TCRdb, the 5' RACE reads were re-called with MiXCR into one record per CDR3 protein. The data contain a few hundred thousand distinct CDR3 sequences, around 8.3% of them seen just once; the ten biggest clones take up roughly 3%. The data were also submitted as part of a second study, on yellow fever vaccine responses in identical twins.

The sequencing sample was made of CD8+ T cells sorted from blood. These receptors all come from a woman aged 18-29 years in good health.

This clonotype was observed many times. CDR3 in amino acids: CASSHWEKLFF. DNA for the CDR3: TGCGCCAGCAGCCACTGGGAAAAACTGTTTTTT. This chain uses TRBV4-1 with TRBJ1-4; D is uncertain. In germline, CDR1 is MGHRA, CDR2 YSYEKL. Trimming stripped 3 bases from V and 8 bases from J, with 4 bases between. The CDR3 has 11 residues.

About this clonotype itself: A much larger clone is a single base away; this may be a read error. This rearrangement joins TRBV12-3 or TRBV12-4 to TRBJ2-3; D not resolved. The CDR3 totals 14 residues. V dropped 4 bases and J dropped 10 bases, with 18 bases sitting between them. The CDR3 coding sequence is TGTGCCAGCAGTTCTCTCGGACCAACGCAACCGCAGTATTTT. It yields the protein CASSSLGPTQPQYF.

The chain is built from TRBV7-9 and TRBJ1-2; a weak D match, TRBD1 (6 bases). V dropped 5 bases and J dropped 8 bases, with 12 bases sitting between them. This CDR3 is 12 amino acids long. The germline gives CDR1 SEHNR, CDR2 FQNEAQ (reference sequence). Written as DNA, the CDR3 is TGTGCCAGCAGCAACAGGGATAAGGGCTACACCTTC. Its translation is CASSNRDKGYTF.

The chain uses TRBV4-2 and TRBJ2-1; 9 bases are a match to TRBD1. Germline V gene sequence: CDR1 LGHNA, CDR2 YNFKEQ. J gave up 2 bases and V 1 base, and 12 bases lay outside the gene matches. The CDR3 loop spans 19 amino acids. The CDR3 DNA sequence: TGTGCCAGCAGCCAAGGACAGGGGGGACTGGCTGGGCCCTACAATGAGCAGTTCTTC. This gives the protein CASSQGQGGLAGPYNEQFF.

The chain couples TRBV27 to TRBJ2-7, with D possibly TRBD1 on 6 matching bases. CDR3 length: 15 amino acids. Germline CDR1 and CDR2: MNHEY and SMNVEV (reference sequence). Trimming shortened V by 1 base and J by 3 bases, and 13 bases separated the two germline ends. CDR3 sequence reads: CASSLFLDSSYEQYF. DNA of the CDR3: TGTGCCAGCAGTTTATTTCTGGACAGTAGCTACGAGCAGTACTTC.

The CDR3 coding sequence is TGTGCCAGCAGTCGAATGAACAGGGACGAGCAGTACTTC. It yields the protein CASSRMNRDEQYF. The chain combines TRBV6-6 with TRBJ2-7; maybe TRBD1 (6 bases). The CDR3 length is 13 residues. Trimming took 5 bases from V and 5 from J, leaving 13 bases between them. Germline V gives CDR1 MNHNY, CDR2 SVGAGI (reference sequence).

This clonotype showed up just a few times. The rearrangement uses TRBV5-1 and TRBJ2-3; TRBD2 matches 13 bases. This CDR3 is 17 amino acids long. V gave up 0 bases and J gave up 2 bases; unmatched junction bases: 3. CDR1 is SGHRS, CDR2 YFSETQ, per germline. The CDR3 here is CASSLGLAGGTTDTQYF. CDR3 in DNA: TGCGCCAGCAGCTTGGGACTAGCGGGAGGAACCACAGATACGCAGTATTTT.

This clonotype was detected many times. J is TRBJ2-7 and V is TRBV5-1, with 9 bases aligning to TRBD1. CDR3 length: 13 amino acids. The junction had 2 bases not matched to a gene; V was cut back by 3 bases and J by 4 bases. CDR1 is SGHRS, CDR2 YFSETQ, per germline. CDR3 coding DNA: TGCGCCAGCAGCTCGGGGACAGGGTACGAGCAGTACTTC. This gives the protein CASSSGTGYEQYF.

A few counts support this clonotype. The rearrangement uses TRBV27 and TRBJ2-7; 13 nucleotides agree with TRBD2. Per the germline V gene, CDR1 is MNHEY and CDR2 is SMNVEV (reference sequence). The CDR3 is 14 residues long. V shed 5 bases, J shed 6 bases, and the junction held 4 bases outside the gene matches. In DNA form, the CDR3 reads TGTGCCAGCAGTCCGGGACTAGCGGGGTCCGAGCAGTACTTC. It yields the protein CASSPGLAGSEQYF.

The CDR3 region is CASSLDSDQPQHF. CDR3 nucleotide sequence: TGTGCCAGCAGCTTAGATTCTGATCAGCCCCAGCATTTT. This chain uses TRBV7-9 with TRBJ1-5, with D uncertain. The CDR3 extends over 13 amino acids. Germline V gives CDR1 SEHNR, CDR2 FQNEAQ (reference sequence). The V gene lost 1 base and the J gene lost 5 bases, with 6 bases spanning the gap. The full variable domain, completed using reference TRBV7-9 and TRBJ1-5, is DTGVSQNPRHKITKRGQNVTFRCDPISEHNRLYWYRQTLGQGPEFLTYFQNEAQLEKSRLLSDRFSAERPKGSFSTLEIQRTEQGDSAMYLCASSLDSDQPQHFGDGTRLSIL.